These T cell receptor beta chains were read from a single sample in a study of blood T cell repertoires in COVID-19. Here immunoSEQ multiplex PCR was the method, and the copy in TCRdb shows in-frame clones only, minus some. The data contain over 300,000 clones, around 91% of them singletons. Sequencing input: peripheral blood. The receptor set was obtained from a man between 18 and 29 years old with active or convalescent COVID-19. CDR3s include the opening cysteine and the closing phenylalanine or tryptophan. Fields, in order: V gene, CDR3 protein.

TRBV7-2 CASSRTPRGGNQPQHF
TRBV7-6 CASSPVPGGYTF
TRBV18 CASSPGRQTYEQYF
TRBV2 CASTLAPGTRAFF
TRBV14 CASSQKTGYGYTF
TRBV18 CASSPWTGEVTNEKLFF
TRBV27 CATRQGARNEQYF
TRBV7-9 CASSLEQGPNYGYTF
TRBV12-3/TRBV12-4 CASSFGPGGGYTF
TRBV27 CASSQDSRENYGYTF
TRBV11-3 CASSLGGLAYNEQFF
TRBV25-1 CASSEQGINEQYF
TRBV30 CAWSVRGYSGSYSYNEQFF
TRBV7-3 CASSLTSAGYYGYTF
TRBV11-2 CASSLAGSSYNEQFF
TRBV18 CASSPTGLAGGETQYF
TRBV5-6 CASSRTFEEAEKLFF
TRBV2 CASSEGGPDTQYF
TRBV19 CASSIDPGRGHTEAFF
TRBV13 CASSLLLAGVKSTDTQYF
TRBV13 CASSLRTSHYNEQFF
TRBV6-5 CASSYGGISGYEQYF
TRBV14 CASSQAVAPLARAFF
TRBV29-1 CSVGLTGQRNTEAFF
TRBV30 CAWSRGPVETQYF
TRBV7-3 CASSLGLVGANVLTF
TRBV5-6 CASSTYDRENTEAFF
TRBV7-9 CASSFRDRALREKLFF
TRBV5-1 CASNAAGTGLVEAFF
TRBV21-1 CASSKSTFGGRTTDTQYF
TRBV15 CATLGASGGQAIYGYTF
TRBV9 CASSVVPQGANTGELFF
TRBV28 CASRTGSFGAFF
TRBV6-6 CASRRVQETQYF
TRBV5-8 CASSSGGLPGELFF
TRBV5-4 CASSLKAELFF
TRBV5-1 CASSLGYRDNTEAFF
TRBV21-1 CASRDRETFF
TRBV18 CASSPGGQTNQPQHF
TRBV4-3 CASSQSTGGQPQHF
TRBV6-5 CASNAGQHNSPLHF
TRBV6-2/TRBV6-3 CASSYSSGGNQPQHF
TRBV9 CASSVGPGTEGKTEAFF
TRBV3-1/TRBV3-2 CASSQDPSGSMADTQYF
TRBV6-5 CATKRTRTDTQYF
TRBV9 CASSPLGGTGNSPLHF
TRBV2 CASSKGLAGFQETQYF
TRBV6-5 CASSRTMGLGNTIYF
TRBV28 CASQGYGNTIYF
TRBV5-6 CASSWAGNTEAFF
TRBV5-6 CASSARDSSYEQYF
TRBV6-5 CASRAGYNQPQHF